This T cell receptor beta chain appears in the sequencing data of a study of blood T cell repertoires in COVID-19. Across the study: The United States, Italy and Spain provided the acute and convalescent COVID-19 samples. Sources were T cells, B-cell-depleted T cells, or PBMCs; the material itself was cDNA or gDNA.

Participants spanned ages roughly 18 to 90 years and resided in some 22 US areas. TCRdb keeps only in-frame clones here, not all; method: immunoSEQ multiplex PCR. The sample includes 150,000 to 200,000 clones, around 86% of them seen just once. CDR1 and CDR2 from the germline V gene are SGHVS and FQNEAQ. This CDR3 comprises 15 residues. V lost 2 bases, J lost 5 bases, and 1 base stayed unmatched. The rearrangement links TRBV7-8 to TRBJ2-5; 14 bases match TRBD2. The sequence came from a woman in her thirties who had recovered from COVID-19. Sequencing was carried out using PBMCs or T cells enriched from blood (not recorded which). This CDR3 reads CASSLRLAGGETQYF. CDR3 sequence (DNA): TGTGCCAGCAGCTTACGACTAGCGGGAGGGGAGACCCAGTACTTC.